The 24 T cell receptor beta chains given below trace back to one sample, sequenced in a study of shared clonotypes between healthy human individuals. Produced via immunoSEQ multiplex PCR; TCRdb's table is partial and in-frame only. Of 2 million to 3 million clones in the sample, more than 85% were seen once. What was sequenced was naive CD4+ T cells from PBMCs. Subset specified: CD45RA+ positively selected. Every receptor here comes from a man between 18 and 35 years old in good health. Some clones in this sample may be carry-over from other donors' samples.

This chain links TRBV27 with TRBJ2-7, with 9 bases that match TRBD1. This CDR3 comprises 13 residues. V lost 8 bases to trimming and J lost 0 bases; unmatched junction nucleotides: 2. CDR1 and CDR2 from the germline V gene are MNHEY and SMNVEV (reference sequence). The CDR3 DNA follows: TGTGCCAGCGCGGGACAGGGCTCCTACGAGCAGTACTTC. It translates to CASAGQGSYEQYF.

This clone was counted once. The chain uses TRBV6-1 and TRBJ2-7; a weak D match, TRBD1 (5 bases). The germline gives CDR1 MNHNS, CDR2 SASEGT. The CDR3 loop spans 14 amino acids. Deletions cut 7 bases from V and 2 bases from J, with 15 bases between. The CDR3 sequence: CASTANWGAYEQYF. The CDR3 region has the DNA TGTGCCAGCACGGCCAATTGGGGCGCCTACGAGCAGTACTTC.

The chain couples TRBV12-5 to TRBJ2-3; D perhaps matches TRBD2 (6 bases). Trimming removed 1 base at V and 11 bases at J, with 16 bases between. This CDR3 spans 14 amino acids. Germline assignment: CDR1 LGHNT and CDR2 FRNRAP. The CDR3 DNA is TGTGCTAGTGGTTTGGGGGGGGAGGCCGCGAGGCAGTATTTT. Translation: CASGLGGEAARQYF.

The V and J genes are TRBV28 and TRBJ2-5; unclear D gene. Germline loops: CDR1 MDHEN, CDR2 SYDVKM. With 10 bases removed from V and 5 bases from J, the gap between germline ends came to 14 bases. CDR3 length equals 12 residues. This chain's CDR3 is CATRAGVETQYF. CDR3 sequence (DNA): TGTGCCACCCGAGCAGGTGTGGAGACCCAGTACTTC.

The V gene is TRBV5-4, the J gene TRBJ1-4; TRBD1 matches at 7 bases. V lost 4 bases and J lost 6; bases outside the gene matches: 9. CDR1 SGHNT and CDR2 YYREEE come from the germline V gene (reference sequence). The CDR3 totals 15 residues. The CDR3 loop is CASSTQQGFDEKLFF. DNA of the CDR3: TGTGCCAGCAGCACCCAACAGGGGTTTGATGAAAAACTGTTTTTT.

The V call is TRBV7-9, the J call TRBJ1-2, with D perhaps matching TRBD1 (5 bases). CDR1 and CDR2 (germline): SEHNR, FQNEAQ (reference sequence). The CDR3 is 14 amino acids. The V and J ends lost 3 bases and 3 bases respectively, with 11 bases between them. Written as DNA, the CDR3 is TGTGCCAGCAGCTTCAGGGCTACCCACTATGGCTACACCTTC. This codes for CASSFRATHYGYTF.

The chain combines TRBV7-9 with TRBJ2-2; D not resolved. CDR1 and CDR2 from the germline V gene are SEHNR and FQNEAQ (reference sequence). The CDR3 has 15 amino acids. The V gene lost 1 base and the J gene lost 6 bases, with 12 bases spanning the gap. CDR3 nucleotide sequence: TGTGCCAGCAGCTTAGTCGCCTTTGCACCCGGGGAGCTGTTTTTT. Protein product: CASSLVAFAPGELFF.

The V call is TRBV29-1, the J call TRBJ2-3; a weak D match, TRBD1 (6 bases). Trimming took off 7 bases at V and 5 bases at J, with 16 bases between the two ends. CDR3 length: 13 residues. Looked up from germline, CDR1 is SQVTM and CDR2 is ANQGSEA. CDR3 DNA sequence: TGCAGCGGAGGGGGACACCCCAGAGATACGCAGTATTTT. Its protein product is CSGGGHPRDTQYF.

This chain uses TRBV27 with TRBJ2-7; 7 bases agree with TRBD1. With 1 base clipped from V and 5 bases from J, the junction kept 8 bases outside the gene matches. The germline V gene has CDR1 MNHEY and CDR2 SMNVEV (reference sequence). This CDR3 has 15 residues. The CDR3 here is CASSLFGDSPNEQYF. The DNA of the CDR3 is TGTGCCAGCAGTTTATTTGGGGACAGTCCCAACGAGCAGTACTTC.

In the case of this clone: At the DNA level, this CDR3 is encoded by other sequences in the same sample as well. V gene TRBV6-5 combines with J gene TRBJ2-7; TRBD1 matches at 9 bases. CDR3 length: 15 residues. V trimming: 0 bases; J trimming: 0 bases; junction bases outside the gene matches: 0. Germline V gene sequence: CDR1 MNHEY, CDR2 SVGAGI. The CDR3 here is CASSYSDRGSYEQYF. CDR3 sequence (DNA): TGTGCCAGCAGTTACTCGGACAGGGGCTCCTACGAGCAGTACTTC.

This rearrangement joins TRBV11-2 to TRBJ1-1; a possible D gene is TRBD1 (5 bases). Germline loops: CDR1 SGHAT, CDR2 FQNNGV. CDR3 length: 14 residues. Trimming pared 2 bases from V and 7 bases from J, leaving 14 bases between. Here the CDR3 DNA reads TGTGCCAGCAGCTTAATTCGGGGCAGCGGTGAAGCTTTCTTT. Translating it yields CASSLIRGSGEAFF.

V and J are TRBV18 and TRBJ2-2; 7 nucleotides match TRBD1. Per the germline V gene, CDR1 is KGHSH and CDR2 is LQKENI. Unmatched junction bases numbered 7, after V lost 6 bases and J lost 0 bases. There are 16 residues in the CDR3. In DNA form, the CDR3 reads TGTGCCAGCTCTCTTTCGACAGGGTCGAACACCGGGGAGCTGTTTTTT. Protein sequence: CASSLSTGSNTGELFF.

The V and J genes are TRBV7-3 and TRBJ2-1; maybe TRBD1 (6 bases). CDR1 and CDR2 (germline): SGHTA, FQGTGA. There are 16 residues in the CDR3. V lost 1 base to trimming and J lost 2 bases, with 12 bases between them. CDR3 in amino acids: CASSLIGGDPYNEQFF. DNA for the CDR3: TGTGCCAGCAGCTTAATAGGGGGAGACCCCTACAATGAGCAGTTCTTC. Full variable domain (outside the CDR3, taken from reference TRBV7-3 and TRBJ2-1): GAGVSQTPSNKVTEKGKYVELRCDPISGHTALYWYRQSLGQGPEFLIYFQGTGAADDSGLPNDRFFAVRPEGSVSTLKIQRTERGDSAVYLCASSLIGGDPYNEQFFGPGTRLTVL.

The chain recombines TRBV11-2 with TRBJ2-1; perhaps TRBD2 as D (5 bases). The V end lost 4 bases, the J end lost 0 bases, and 16 bases lay between the germline ends. The CDR3 loop spans 17 amino acids. In germline, CDR1 is SGHAT, CDR2 FQNNGV. The CDR3 reads CASSSGGAGRSYNEQFF. DNA for the CDR3: TGTGCCAGCAGCTCGGGTGGCGCGGGCCGCTCCTACAATGAGCAGTTCTTC.

The chain links TRBV28 to TRBJ1-5, with D unresolved. The CDR3 sequence is 11 residues long. In germline, CDR1 is MDHEN, CDR2 SYDVKM. Deletions cut 8 bases from V and 6 bases from J, with 8 bases between. DNA for the CDR3: TGTGCCAGCGGACGGGGTCAGCCCCAGCATTTT. It codes for CASGRGQPQHF.

There are a few counts of this clone. This chain links TRBV5-8 with TRBJ1-1, with unresolved D. The CDR3 contains 13 residues. Germline CDR1 reads SGHTS; CDR2 reads YDEGEE. The V gene lost 0 bases and the J gene lost 10 bases, with 13 bases spanning the gap. CDR3 loop: CASSLGLVGGAFF. CDR3 coding DNA: TGTGCCAGCAGCTTGGGGCTGGTTGGTGGAGCTTTCTTT.

The J gene is TRBJ2-1, the V gene TRBV10-3; perhaps D is TRBD1 or TRBD2 (5 bases each). Germline V gene sequence: CDR1 ENHRY, CDR2 SYGVKD. The CDR3 spans 15 residues. V was pared by 3 bases and J by 8 bases, with 17 bases between. For the CDR3, the DNA is TGTGCCATCAGTGAACCGGGACGTCTAAGCGATGAGCAGTTCTTC. Protein: CAISEPGRLSDEQFF.

V and J are TRBV11-2 and TRBJ1-3; D ambiguous. Germline values: CDR1 SGHAT, CDR2 FQNNGV. This CDR3 has 15 amino acids. Between the trimmed V and J ends, which lost 3 bases and 0 bases, there was a span of 9 bases. The CDR3 coding sequence is TGTGCCAGCAGCTTTATATCCGACTCTGGAAACACCATATATTTT. This codes for CASSFISDSGNTIYF.

A word on this clone: Distinct nucleotide sequences in the sample also encode this CDR3. The V gene is TRBV5-1, the J gene TRBJ2-5; a possible D gene is TRBD2 (6 bases). CDR3 length equals 15 residues. The V gene lost 0 bases and the J gene lost 2 bases, with 11 bases spanning the gap. Germline V gene sequence: CDR1 SGHRS, CDR2 YFSETQ. CDR3 nucleotides: TGCGCCAGCAGCTTGGGCCTAGCGCCGCAAGAGACCCAGTACTTC. As protein: CASSLGLAPQETQYF.

In the case of this clone: Additional DNA sequences in this sample encode the identical CDR3. The genes are TRBV5-1 and TRBJ2-5; TRBD2 aligns across 10 bases. Germline loops: CDR1 SGHRS, CDR2 YFSETQ. The CDR3 loop spans 16 amino acids. V lost 0 bases, J lost 5 bases, and 7 bases stayed unmatched. CDR3 sequence (DNA): TGCGCCAGCAGCTTGGGAGGGCTAGCGGGAGAGGAGACCCAGTACTTC. Translation gives CASSLGGLAGEETQYF.

The chain has TRBV5-8 and TRBJ1-1; D unclear. Germline V CDR1 and CDR2: SGHTS, YDEGEE. This CDR3 contains 14 residues. Deletions cut 0 bases from V and 0 bases from J, with 6 bases between. CDR3 residues: CASSLVGMNTEAFF. CDR3 nucleotide sequence: TGTGCCAGCAGCTTGGTAGGGATGAACACTGAAGCTTTCTTT. The full variable domain, its missing parts supplied by reference TRBV5-8 and TRBJ1-1, is EAGVTQSPTHLIKTRGQQATLRCSPISGHTSVYWYQQALGLGLQFLLWYDEGEERNRGNFPPRFSGRQFPNYSSELNVNALELEDSALYLCASSLVGMNTEAFFGQGTRLTVV.

The chain combines TRBV27 with TRBJ1-1; no definite D call. Germline V gene lookup returns CDR1 MNHEY and CDR2 SMNVEV (reference sequence). CDR3 length equals 13 residues. The germline V and J ends were trimmed by 6 bases and 4 bases, with 12 bases remaining between them. CDR3 protein: CASSQTEGTEAFF. DNA of the CDR3: TGTGCCAGCAGCCAGACGGAGGGCACTGAAGCTTTCTTT.

This clone was observed once. This chain links TRBV7-2 with TRBJ2-3; TRBD2 aligns across 11 bases. Per the germline V gene, CDR1 is SGHTA and CDR2 is FQGNSA. The length of the CDR3 is 14 residues. The J segment lost 3 bases and the V segment lost 11 bases, leaving 7 bases of the junction unmatched. The CDR3 loop reads CAGKTSGTTDTQYF. As DNA, the CDR3 is TGTGCCGGGAAGACTAGCGGGACTACAGATACGCAGTATTTT.

The rearrangement uses TRBV20-1 and TRBJ2-3; tentatively, D is TRBD2 (5 bases). The germline V gene encodes CDR1 DFQATT and CDR2 SNEGSKA (reference sequence). Trimming pared 5 bases from V and 6 bases from J, leaving 9 bases between. The length of the CDR3 is 11 residues. The CDR3 DNA reads TGCAGTGCTCTTGGGGAGGATACGCAGTATTTT. Its translation is CSALGEDTQYF.